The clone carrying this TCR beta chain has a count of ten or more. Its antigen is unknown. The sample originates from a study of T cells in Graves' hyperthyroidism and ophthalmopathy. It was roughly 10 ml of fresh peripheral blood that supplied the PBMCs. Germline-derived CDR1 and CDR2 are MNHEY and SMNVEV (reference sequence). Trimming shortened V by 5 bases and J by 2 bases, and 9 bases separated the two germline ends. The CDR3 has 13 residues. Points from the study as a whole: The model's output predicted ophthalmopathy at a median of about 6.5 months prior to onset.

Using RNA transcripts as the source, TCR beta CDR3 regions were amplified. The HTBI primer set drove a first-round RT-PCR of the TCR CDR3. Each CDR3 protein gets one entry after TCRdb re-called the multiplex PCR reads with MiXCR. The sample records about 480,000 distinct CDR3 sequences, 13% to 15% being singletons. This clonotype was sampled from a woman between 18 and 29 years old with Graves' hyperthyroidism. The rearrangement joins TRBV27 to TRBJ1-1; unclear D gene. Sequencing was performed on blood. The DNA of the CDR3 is TGTGCCAGCAGTCGAAGGATAAACACTGAAGCTTTCTTT. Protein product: CASSRRINTEAFF.